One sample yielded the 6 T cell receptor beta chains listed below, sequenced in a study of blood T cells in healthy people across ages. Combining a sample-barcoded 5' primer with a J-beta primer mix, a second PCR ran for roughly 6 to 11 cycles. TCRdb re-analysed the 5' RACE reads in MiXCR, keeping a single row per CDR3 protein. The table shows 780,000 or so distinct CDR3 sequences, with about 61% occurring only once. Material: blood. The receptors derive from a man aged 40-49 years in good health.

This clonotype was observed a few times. The CDR3 region has the DNA TGTGCCAGCAGGAAGGGGGGGTCCGGGACAGGGAATGAGCAGTACTTC. Translating gives CASRKGGSGTGNEQYF. The rearrangement joins TRBV6-2 or TRBV6-3 to TRBJ2-7; 9 bases are a match to TRBD1. CDR1 is MNHEY and CDR2 is SVGEGT in the germline V gene. The V gene end was trimmed by 6 bases and the J gene end by 7 bases; junction bases not matched to a gene: 16. The CDR3 is made up of 16 amino acids.

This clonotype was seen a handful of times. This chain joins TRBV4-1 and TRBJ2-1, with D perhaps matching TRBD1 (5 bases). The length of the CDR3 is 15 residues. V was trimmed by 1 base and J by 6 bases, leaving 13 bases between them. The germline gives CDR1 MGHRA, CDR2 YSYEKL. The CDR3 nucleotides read TGCGCCAGCAGCCAAGTTCCAGGGTCAGGCAATGAGCAGTTCTTC. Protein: CASSQVPGSGNEQFF.

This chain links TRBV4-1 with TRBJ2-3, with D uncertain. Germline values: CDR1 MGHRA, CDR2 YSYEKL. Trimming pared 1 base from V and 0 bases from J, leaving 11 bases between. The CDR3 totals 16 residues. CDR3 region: CASSQGFRASTDTQYF. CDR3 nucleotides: TGCGCCAGCAGCCAAGGATTTCGGGCTAGCACAGATACGCAGTATTTT.

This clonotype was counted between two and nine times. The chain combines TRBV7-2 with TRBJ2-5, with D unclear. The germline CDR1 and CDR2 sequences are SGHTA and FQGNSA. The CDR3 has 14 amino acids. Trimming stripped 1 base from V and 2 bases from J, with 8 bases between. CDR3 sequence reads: CASSLGFDQETQYF. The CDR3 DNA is TGTGCCAGCAGCTTAGGTTTTGATCAAGAGACCCAGTACTTC.

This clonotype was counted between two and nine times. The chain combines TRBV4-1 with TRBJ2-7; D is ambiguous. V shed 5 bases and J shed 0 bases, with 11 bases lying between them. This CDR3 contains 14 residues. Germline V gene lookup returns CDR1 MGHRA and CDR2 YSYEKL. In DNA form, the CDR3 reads TGCGCCAGCAGCGGCTATCCGGACTCCTACGAGCAGTACTTC. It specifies CASSGYPDSYEQYF.

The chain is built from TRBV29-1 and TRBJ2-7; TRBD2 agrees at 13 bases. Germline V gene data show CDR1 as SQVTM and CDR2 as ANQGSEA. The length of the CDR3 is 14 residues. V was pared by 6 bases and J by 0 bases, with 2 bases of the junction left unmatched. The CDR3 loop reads CSVTSGGVSYEQYF. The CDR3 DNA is TGCAGCGTCACTAGCGGGGGGGTCTCCTACGAGCAGTACTTC.